The clone carrying this T cell receptor beta chain was detected only a few times. This clone may be a read error of a much larger clone one base away. Germline CDR1 and CDR2: KGHDR and SFDVKD. The germline V and J ends were trimmed by 2 bases and 0 bases, with 1 base remaining between them. The CDR3 runs 13 residues. The sample is drawn from a study of regulatory T cells in long-lasting Graves disease. According to the study, TCR beta libraries were built with iRepertoire HTBI primers and CDR3-region Arm-PCR. In TCRdb, the multiplex PCR reads were re-called with MiXCR into one record per CDR3 protein. Seen here are about 350,000 distinct CDR3 sequences, approximately 15% observed once, and the top ten hold around 27%. Regarding time point: newly diagnosed GD, antithyroid drugs for less than 3 months. PBMC-derived RNA was used for the TCR library. An endocrinology department in Xi'an, China, supplied the patients.

The same sample was also used in a study of T cells in Graves' hyperthyroidism and ophthalmopathy. This second report adds: The study used the HTBI primer set for a first-round RT-PCR of the TCR CDR3. Most expanded thyroid clonotypes above 0.001 also appeared in blood.

J is TRBJ1-5 and V is TRBV24-1, with D unresolved. This TCR was recovered from a man aged 40-49 years with Graves disease. Sequenced material: peripheral blood mononuclear cells (PBMCs), taken at new diagnosis, from a patient treated with antithyroid drugs. CDR3 in amino acids: CATSDYSNQPQHF. CDR3 coding DNA: TGTGCCACCAGTGATTATAGCAATCAGCCCCAGCATTTT.